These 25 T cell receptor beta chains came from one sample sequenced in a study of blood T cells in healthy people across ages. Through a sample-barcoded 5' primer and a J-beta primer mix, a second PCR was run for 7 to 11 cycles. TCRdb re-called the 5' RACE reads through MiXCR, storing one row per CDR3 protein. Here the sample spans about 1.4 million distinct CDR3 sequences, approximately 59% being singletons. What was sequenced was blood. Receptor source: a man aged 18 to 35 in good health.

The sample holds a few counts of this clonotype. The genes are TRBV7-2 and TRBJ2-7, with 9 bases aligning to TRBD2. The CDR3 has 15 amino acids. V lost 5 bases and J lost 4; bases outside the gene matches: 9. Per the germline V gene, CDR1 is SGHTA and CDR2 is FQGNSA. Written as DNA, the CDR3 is TGTGCCAGCAGCCTCTCCGGGACTAGCAGATACGAGCAGTACTTC. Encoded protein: CASSLSGTSRYEQYF.

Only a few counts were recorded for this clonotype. CDR3 sequence: CSVPGTSGVDEQFF. The CDR3, as DNA: TGCAGTGTTCCCGGGACTAGCGGGGTCGATGAGCAGTTCTTC. V is TRBV20-1 and J is TRBJ2-1; 13 bases map to TRBD2. V gave up 7 bases and J gave up 8 bases; unmatched junction bases: 8. Germline assignment: CDR1 DFQATT and CDR2 SNEGSKA (reference sequence). The CDR3 is 14 amino acids.

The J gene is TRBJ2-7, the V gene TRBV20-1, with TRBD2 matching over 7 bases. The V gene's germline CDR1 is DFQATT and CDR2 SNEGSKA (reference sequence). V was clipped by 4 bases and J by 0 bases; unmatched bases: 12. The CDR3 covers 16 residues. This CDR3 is CSAIEGTGTTSYEQYF. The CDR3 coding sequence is TGCAGTGCTATAGAAGGAACCGGGACTACCTCCTACGAGCAGTACTTC.

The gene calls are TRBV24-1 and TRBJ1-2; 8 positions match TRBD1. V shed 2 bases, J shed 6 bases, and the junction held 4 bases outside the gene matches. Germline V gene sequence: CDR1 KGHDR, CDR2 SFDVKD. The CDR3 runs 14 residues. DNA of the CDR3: TGTGCCACCAGTGATTCCGGGACAGGAAATGGCTACACCTTC. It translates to CATSDSGTGNGYTF.

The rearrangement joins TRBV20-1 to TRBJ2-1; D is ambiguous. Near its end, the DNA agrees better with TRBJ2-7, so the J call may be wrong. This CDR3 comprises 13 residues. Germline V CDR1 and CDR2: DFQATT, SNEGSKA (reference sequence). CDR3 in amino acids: CSWRVDSYNEQYF. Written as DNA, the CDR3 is TGCAGTTGGCGAGTCGACTCCTACAATGAGCAGTACTTC.

The CDR3 DNA follows: TGTGCCAGCTACAGGGAAGGCTACACCTTC. Translated: CASYREGYTF. The gene calls are TRBV2 and TRBJ1-2; maybe TRBD1 (6 bases). V gave up 8 bases and J gave up 8 bases, with 9 bases separating them. This CDR3 spans 10 amino acids. Germline CDR1 and CDR2: SNHLY and FYNNEI.

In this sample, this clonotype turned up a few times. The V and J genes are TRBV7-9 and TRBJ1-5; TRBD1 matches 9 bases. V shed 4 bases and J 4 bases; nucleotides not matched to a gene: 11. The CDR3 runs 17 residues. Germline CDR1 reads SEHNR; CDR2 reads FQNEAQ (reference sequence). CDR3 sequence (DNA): TGTGCCAGCAGCTCTACCGGGACAGGGACGAGAAATCAGCCCCAGCATTTT. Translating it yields CASSSTGTGTRNQPQHF.

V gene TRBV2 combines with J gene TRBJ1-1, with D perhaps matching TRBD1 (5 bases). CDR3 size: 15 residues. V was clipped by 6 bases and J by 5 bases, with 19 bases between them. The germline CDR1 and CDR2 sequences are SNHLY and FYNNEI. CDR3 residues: CASSIIQTRGTEAFF. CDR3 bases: TGTGCCAGCAGCATTATACAGACCCGGGGGACTGAAGCTTTCTTT.

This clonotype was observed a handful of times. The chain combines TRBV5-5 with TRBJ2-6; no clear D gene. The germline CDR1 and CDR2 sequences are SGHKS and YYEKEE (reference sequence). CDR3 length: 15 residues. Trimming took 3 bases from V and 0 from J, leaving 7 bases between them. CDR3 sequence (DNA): TGTGCCAGCAGCTCCACCGACTCTGGGGCCAACGTCCTGACTTTC. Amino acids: CASSSTDSGANVLTF.

CDR3 sequence: CASSWTGLGAFF. CDR3 DNA sequence: TGTGCCAGCAGCTGGACAGGTTTAGGAGCTTTCTTT. The chain combines TRBV7-2 with TRBJ1-1; TRBD1 matches 7 bases. The length of the CDR3 is 12 residues. Losses at the gene ends were 4 bases for V and 10 bases for J; bases not matched to a gene: 6. Germline CDR1 reads SGHTA; CDR2 reads FQGNSA.

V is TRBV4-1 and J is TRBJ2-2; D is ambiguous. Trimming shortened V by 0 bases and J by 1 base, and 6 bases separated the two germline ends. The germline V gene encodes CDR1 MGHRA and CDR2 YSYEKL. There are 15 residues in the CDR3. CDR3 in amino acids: CASSQDSMNTGELFF. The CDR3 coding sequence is TGCGCCAGCAGCCAAGACAGCATGAACACCGGGGAGCTGTTTTTT.

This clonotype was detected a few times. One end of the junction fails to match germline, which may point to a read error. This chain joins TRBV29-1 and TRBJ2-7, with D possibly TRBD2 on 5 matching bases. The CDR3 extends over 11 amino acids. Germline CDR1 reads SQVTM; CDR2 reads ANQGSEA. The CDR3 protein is CSGERDGFRYF. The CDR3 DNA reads TGCAGCGGTGAACGGGATGGGTTCCGGTACTTC.

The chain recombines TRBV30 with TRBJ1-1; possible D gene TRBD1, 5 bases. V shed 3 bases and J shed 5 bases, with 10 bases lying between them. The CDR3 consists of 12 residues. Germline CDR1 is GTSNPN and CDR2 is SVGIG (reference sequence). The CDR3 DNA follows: TGTGCCTGGAGCCCAGGGAAGACTGAAGCTTTCTTT. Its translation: CAWSPGKTEAFF.

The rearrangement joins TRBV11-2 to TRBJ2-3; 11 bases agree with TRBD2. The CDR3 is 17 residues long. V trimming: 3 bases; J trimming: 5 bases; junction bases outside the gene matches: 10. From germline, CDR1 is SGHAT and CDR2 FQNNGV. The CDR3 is CASSLGKLAGDQDTQYF. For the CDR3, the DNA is TGTGCCAGCAGCTTGGGGAAACTAGCGGGGGATCAAGATACGCAGTATTTT.

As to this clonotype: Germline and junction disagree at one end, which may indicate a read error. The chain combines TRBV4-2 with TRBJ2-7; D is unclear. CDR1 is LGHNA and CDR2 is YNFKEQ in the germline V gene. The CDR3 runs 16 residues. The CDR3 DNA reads TGTGCCAGCAGCCAAGATGTTAGCCTAATCTCCTACGAGCAGTACTTT. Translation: CASSQDVSLISYEQYF.

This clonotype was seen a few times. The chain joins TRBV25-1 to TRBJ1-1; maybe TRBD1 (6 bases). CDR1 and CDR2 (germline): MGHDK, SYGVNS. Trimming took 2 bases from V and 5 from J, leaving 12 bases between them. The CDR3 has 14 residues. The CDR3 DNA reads TGTGCCAGCAGTGAACGAGGGGGTTGGACTGAAGCTTTCTTT. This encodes CASSERGGWTEAFF.

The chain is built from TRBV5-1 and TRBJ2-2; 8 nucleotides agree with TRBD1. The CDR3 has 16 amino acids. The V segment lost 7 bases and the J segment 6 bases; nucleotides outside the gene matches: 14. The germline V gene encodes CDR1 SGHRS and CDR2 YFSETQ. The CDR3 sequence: CASGNPDRAAAGELFF. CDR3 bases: TGCGCCAGCGGAAACCCGGACAGGGCTGCAGCCGGGGAGCTGTTTTTT.

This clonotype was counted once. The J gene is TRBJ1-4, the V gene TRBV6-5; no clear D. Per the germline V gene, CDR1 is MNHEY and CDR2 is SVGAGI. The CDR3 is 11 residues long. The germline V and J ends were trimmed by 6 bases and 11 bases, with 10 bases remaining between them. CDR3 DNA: TGTGCCAGCAGGTCCCCGTACAAACTGTTTTTT. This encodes CASRSPYKLFF.

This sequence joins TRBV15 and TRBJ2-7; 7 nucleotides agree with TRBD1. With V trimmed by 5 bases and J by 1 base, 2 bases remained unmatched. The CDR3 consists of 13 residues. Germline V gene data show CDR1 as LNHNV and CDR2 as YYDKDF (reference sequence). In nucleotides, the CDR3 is TGTGCCACCAGCCTCAGGGGGTCCTACGAGCAGTACTTC. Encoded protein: CATSLRGSYEQYF.

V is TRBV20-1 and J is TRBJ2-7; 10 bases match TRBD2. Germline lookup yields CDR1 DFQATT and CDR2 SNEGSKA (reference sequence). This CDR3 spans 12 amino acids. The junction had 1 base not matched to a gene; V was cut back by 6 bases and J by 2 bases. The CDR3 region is CSAAGGPYEQYF. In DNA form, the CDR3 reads TGCAGTGCAGCGGGAGGGCCCTACGAGCAGTACTTC.

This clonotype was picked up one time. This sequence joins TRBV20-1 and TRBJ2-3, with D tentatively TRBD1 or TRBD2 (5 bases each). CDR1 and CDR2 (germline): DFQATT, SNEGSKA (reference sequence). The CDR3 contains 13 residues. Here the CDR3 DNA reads TGCAGCCTATTCGGGACCTACACAGATACGCAGTATTTT. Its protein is CSLFGTYTDTQYF.

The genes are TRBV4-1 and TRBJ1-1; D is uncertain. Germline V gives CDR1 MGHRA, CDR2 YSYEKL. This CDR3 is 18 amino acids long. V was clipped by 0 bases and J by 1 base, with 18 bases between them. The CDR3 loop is CASSQDFSGIGKNTEAFF. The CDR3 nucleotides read TGCGCCAGCAGCCAAGATTTCTCGGGGATTGGTAAGAACACTGAAGCTTTCTTT.

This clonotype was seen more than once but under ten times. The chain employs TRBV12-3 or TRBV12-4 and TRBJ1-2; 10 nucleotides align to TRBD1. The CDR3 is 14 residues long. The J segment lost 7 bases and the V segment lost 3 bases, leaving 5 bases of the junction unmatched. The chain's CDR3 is CASSFRDRGGGYTF. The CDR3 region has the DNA TGTGCCAGCAGTTTCCGGGACAGGGGTGGTGGCTACACCTTC.

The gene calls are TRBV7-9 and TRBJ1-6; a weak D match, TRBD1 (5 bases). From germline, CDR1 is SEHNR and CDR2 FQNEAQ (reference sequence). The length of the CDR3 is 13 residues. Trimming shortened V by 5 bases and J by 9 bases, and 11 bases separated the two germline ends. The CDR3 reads CASSTSGSSPLHF. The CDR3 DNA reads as TGTGCCAGCAGCACGTCAGGGAGTTCACCCCTCCACTTT.

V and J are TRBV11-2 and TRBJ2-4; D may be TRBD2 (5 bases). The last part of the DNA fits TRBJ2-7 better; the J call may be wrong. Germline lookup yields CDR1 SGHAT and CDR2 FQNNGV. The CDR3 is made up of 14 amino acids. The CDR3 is CASSLATAAYEQYF. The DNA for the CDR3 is TGTGCCAGCAGCTTAGCCACAGCGGCCTACGAGCAGTACTTC.